This T cell receptor beta chain was documented in a study of cytomegalovirus exposure and HLA in healthy donors. Notes on this clone: As yet, its antigen is unknown.

V was shortened by 5 bases and J by 13 bases, with 18 bases between the two germline ends. CDR3 length equals 13 residues. CDR1 and CDR2 (germline): MDHEN, SYDVKM. PCR was performed using 60 Vbeta and 13 Jbeta primers. Sequencing used immunoSEQ multiplex PCR; TCRdb keeps in-frame clones, though not all of them. The table includes about 130,000 clones, 70% to 75% detected once. Study-level points and caveats: Within an earlier analysis, most TCR beta V segments proved productive either about 87% or about 30% of the time. Researchers catalogued some 160 TCR beta chains as cytomegalovirus-associated. In a later analysis, an Asian-associated ancestry cluster reportedly showed fewer N-insertions than the roughly 710-donor mean.

The V and J genes are TRBV28 and TRBJ2-4, with D possibly being TRBD1 (6 bases). This clonotype was sampled from a male donor in good health and CMV-seronegative. Sequencing used PBMCs. CDR3 amino acids: CASSQTGTTIQYF. In DNA form, the CDR3 reads TGTGCCAGCAGTCAGACCGGGACAACGATCCAGTACTTC.